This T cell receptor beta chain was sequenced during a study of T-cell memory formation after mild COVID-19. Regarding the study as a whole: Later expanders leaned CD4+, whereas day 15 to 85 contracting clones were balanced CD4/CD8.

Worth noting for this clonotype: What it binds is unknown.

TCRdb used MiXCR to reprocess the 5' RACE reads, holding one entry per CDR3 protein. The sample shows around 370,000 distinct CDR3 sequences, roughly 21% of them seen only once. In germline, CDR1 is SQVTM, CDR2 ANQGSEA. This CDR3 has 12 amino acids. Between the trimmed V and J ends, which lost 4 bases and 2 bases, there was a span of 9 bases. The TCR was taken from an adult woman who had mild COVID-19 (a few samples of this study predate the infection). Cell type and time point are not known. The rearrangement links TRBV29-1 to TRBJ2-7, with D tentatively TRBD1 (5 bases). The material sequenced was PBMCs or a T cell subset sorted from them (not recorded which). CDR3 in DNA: TGCAGCGTTGGGAAGGGGACCTACGAGCAGTACTTC. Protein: CSVGKGTYEQYF.